The present TCR beta chain was sequenced within a study of blood T cell repertoires in COVID-19. Study as a whole: Samples came from the United States, Italy and Spain, spanning acute and convalescent COVID-19. T cells, B-cell-depleted T cells, or PBMCs supplied cDNA or gDNA.

V shed 7 bases and J 1 base; nucleotides not matched to a gene: 4. The germline V gene encodes CDR1 MDHEN and CDR2 SYDVKM. This CDR3 is built from 13 residues. Repertoires were generated with immunoSEQ multiplex PCR, while TCRdb's copy carries only in-frame clones and drops some. The data hold about 25,000 clones, with roughly 84% observed a single time. The V and J genes are TRBV28 and TRBJ2-7; TRBD2 aligns across 7 bases. The sample consisted of peripheral blood. The origin of this receptor is a human donor in a cohort sampled during active COVID-19. The CDR3 protein is CASTLGGSYEQYF. The CDR3 coding sequence is TGTGCCAGCACCTTGGGGGGGTCCTACGAGCAGTACTTC.